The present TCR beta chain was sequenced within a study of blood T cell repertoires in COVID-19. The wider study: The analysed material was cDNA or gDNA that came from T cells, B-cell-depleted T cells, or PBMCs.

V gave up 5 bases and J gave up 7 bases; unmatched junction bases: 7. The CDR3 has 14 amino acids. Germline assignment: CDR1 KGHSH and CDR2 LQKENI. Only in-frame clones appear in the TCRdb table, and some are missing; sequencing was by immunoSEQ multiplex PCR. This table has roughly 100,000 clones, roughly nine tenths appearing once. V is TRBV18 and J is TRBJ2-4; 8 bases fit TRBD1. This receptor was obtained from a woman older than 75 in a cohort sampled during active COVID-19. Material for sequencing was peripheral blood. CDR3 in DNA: TGTGCCAGCTCAGCAATACAGGGGGGCAACATTCAGTACTTC. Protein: CASSAIQGGNIQYF.